Listed below are T cell receptor beta chains from one sample, sequenced in a study of T cells in narcolepsy. Assay: immunoSEQ multiplex PCR; the TCRdb copy retains only in-frame clones and omits some. Among 20,000 to 25,000 clones listed, 84% were seen once. Sequenced sample: CD45RA- memory CD4+ T cells from PBMCs. All receptors come from a human donor with narcolepsy. CDR3s include the opening cysteine and the closing phenylalanine or tryptophan. Each record gives: V gene, J gene, CDR3 protein.

TRBV18	TRBJ1-5	CASSHGMSNQPQHF
TRBV28	TRBJ1-5	CASSLFSGTNQPQHF
TRBV19	TRBJ2-3	CASSRTTLSTDTQYF
TRBV5-1	TRBJ2-2	CASSTQGVSGELFF
TRBV4-3	TRBJ2-1	CASSQSGQGDEQFF
TRBV6-5	TRBJ1-3	CASSFQGVSGNTIYF
TRBV20-1	TRBJ1-2	CSATTGLGYTF
TRBV6-1	TRBJ2-3	CASSGGDRGRDTQYF
TRBV4-3	TRBJ2-7	CASSQDTLAGVGEQYF
TRBV4-2	TRBJ2-5	CASSEPLAGGMGETQYF
TRBV2	TRBJ1-1	CASSDPGQARTEAFF
TRBV6-5	TRBJ2-7	CASSGTGVPNYEQYF
TRBV6-6	TRBJ1-5	CASILLLREGNQPQHF
TRBV5-6	TRBJ2-3	CASSLALRDTQYF
TRBV28	TRBJ1-2	CASRQEEGYGYTF
TRBV9	TRBJ2-1	CASSVGSGRAVLYNEQFF
TRBV10-3	TRBJ1-1	CAIKGQGWSTEAFF
TRBV11-1	TRBJ2-7	CASRTSRGSYEQYF
TRBV20-1	TRBJ2-5	CSARDRGTQYF
TRBV7-2	TRBJ1-1	CASSSNPNTEAFF
TRBV27	TRBJ2-7	CASSFRRGQGGYEQYF
TRBV6-5	TRBJ2-4	CASGDRDIQYF
TRBV7-9	TRBJ2-7	CASSLGLAGGYSYEQYF
TRBV6-1	TRBJ2-5	CASSLGQGWGETQYF
TRBV6-1	TRBJ2-7	CASSDHPGSYEQYF